The T cell receptor (beta chain) described here comes from a study of T cells in tumors and immune-related adverse events (dated by TCRdb to about 2021). Reading the label with the study, this specimen's treatment or condition is: nivolumab (PD-1 blockade) given before sampling. The DNeasy Blood and Tissue Kit was used to extract DNA from formalin-fixed paraffin-embedded specimens. The germline V gene (reference sequence) provides CDR1 SGHKS and CDR2 YYEKEE. Between the V and J ends, shortened by 0 bases and 8 bases respectively, the junction contains 9 bases. Including cysteine and phenylalanine, the CDR3 has 14 amino acids. Here the CDR3 DNA is all that survives: 42 bases in frame from base 1. To note about this clone: Its specific antigen is unknown. No much larger clone is present one base from it, and per-base qualities are unavailable.

The TCR beta locus was amplified and sequenced using the immunoSEQ assay, from which bulk TCR Vbeta CDR3 data were obtained. In the authors' own workflow: Non-productive CDR3s, sequences shorter than 7 amino acids, and those not starting with C or ending with F/W were excluded. Only specimens with at least 1000 reads were analysed, and clonotypes were defined at the amino acid level. Clonality was computed as 1 minus Pielou's evenness. Library sizes were equalized by abundance-weighted random subsampling with replacement, repeated 100 times to report 95% confidence intervals. Repertoire overlap was quantified using the Morisita overlap index, and the top 40 clones per specimen were examined for overlap with the irAE. Not all clones reach the TCRdb copy of this immuneACCESS table, which keeps in-frame sequences only. Checked studies attribute under half of the gap to unresolved V genes and leave the rest unexplained. V, J and clone size reflect that table, while D and trimming were determined from the DNA. This sample lists 6,500 to 8,500 clones; 94% were detected once. Of the sample, 2% to 2.5% falls within the top ten clones.

The chain couples TRBV5-5 to TRBJ1-6; confidence is insufficient to name the D gene. This receptor was taken from a female donor with metastatic renal cell carcinoma. The starting material was lymph node tissue, obtained from a patient treated with anti-PD-1 therapy. The encoded CDR3 is CASSLEGNDSPLHF. The bases read TGTGCCAGCAGCTTGGAGGGTAATGATTCACCCCTCCACTTT.